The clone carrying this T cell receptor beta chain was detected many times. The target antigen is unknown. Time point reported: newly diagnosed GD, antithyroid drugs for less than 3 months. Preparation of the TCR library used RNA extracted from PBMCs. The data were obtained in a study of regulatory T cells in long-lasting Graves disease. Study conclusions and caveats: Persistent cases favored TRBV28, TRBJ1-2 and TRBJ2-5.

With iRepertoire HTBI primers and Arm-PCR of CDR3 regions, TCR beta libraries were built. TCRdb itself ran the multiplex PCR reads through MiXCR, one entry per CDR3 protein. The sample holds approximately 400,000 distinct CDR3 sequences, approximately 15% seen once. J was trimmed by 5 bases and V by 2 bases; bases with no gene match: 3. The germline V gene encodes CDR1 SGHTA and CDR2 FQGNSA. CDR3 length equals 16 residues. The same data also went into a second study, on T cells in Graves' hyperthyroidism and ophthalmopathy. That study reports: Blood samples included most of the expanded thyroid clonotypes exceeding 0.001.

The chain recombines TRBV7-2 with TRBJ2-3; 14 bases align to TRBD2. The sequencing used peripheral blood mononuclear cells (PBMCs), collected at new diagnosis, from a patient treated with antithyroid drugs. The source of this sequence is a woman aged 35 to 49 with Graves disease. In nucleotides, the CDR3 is TGTGCCAGCAGCTTAATGGGACTAGCGGGAGAAGATACGCAGTATTTT. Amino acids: CASSLMGLAGEDTQYF.